The rows below give T cell receptor beta chains drawn from one sample of a study of T-cell reconstitution after alpha-beta-depleted transplantation in children. In TCRdb, the PCR reads were re-called with MiXCR into one record per CDR3 protein. The sample consists of around 230,000 distinct CDR3 sequences, approximately 17% of them appearing once. This sample comprised PBMCs, mostly from graft donor cells, obtained 360 days after TCRalphabeta/CD19-depleted stem cell transplant. The origin of the receptors is a male patient aged 2 to 9 who had a stem cell transplant for acute lymphoblastic leukemia, so the T cells may come from the graft donor. CDR3s include the opening cysteine and the closing phenylalanine or tryptophan. A D gene is named only where the DNA matches it firmly. Not every row has a clone size; where given, it reads once, few, many or a size class.

few	TRBD2	TRBV5-4	TRBJ2-1	CASSLAAGGNEQFF
.	.	TRBV11-2	TRBJ1-1	CASSLGTRTDKKSEAFF
.	.	TRBV9	TRBJ2-5	CASSVGGTQETQYF
.	TRBD1	TRBV25-1	TRBJ2-7	CASSGDRAHEQYF
.	.	TRBV29-1	TRBJ1-5	CSVGNGQPQHF
.	TRBD2	TRBV29-1	TRBJ2-7	CSVIAGGPYEQYF
.	TRBD1	TRBV7-8	TRBJ2-3	CASSLGVRGFYLGDTQYF
.	TRBD1	TRBV6-1	TRBJ1-1	CASSQTGGTTEAFF
.	.	TRBV10-1	TRBJ2-2	CASSEGLAGELFF
.	TRBD1	TRBV19	TRBJ2-2	CASTLGQGDTGELFF
many	.	TRBV12-3/TRBV12-4	TRBJ2-1	CASSFSGLMGEQFF
few	.	TRBV5-5	TRBJ2-1	CASSLVALYNEQFF
.	TRBD2	TRBV7-9	TRBJ2-7	CASSSLAVDLGEQYF
.	.	TRBV12-3/TRBV12-4	TRBJ2-7	CASSFESSYEQYF
many	TRBD2	TRBV12-3/TRBV12-4	TRBJ2-5	CASSLSGAKETQYF
few	TRBD2	TRBV5-1	TRBJ2-1	CASSFPLAGAPHEQFF
few	.	TRBV6-6	TRBJ2-7	CASSYSSLTEQYF
few	TRBD2	TRBV27	TRBJ2-2	CASSLFGRANTGELFF
.	.	TRBV7-2	TRBJ2-1	CATTEGGRSYNEQFF
.	TRBD1	TRBV7-2	TRBJ2-1	CASTTRQGGWNEQFF
few	TRBD1	TRBV3-1	TRBJ2-7	CASSLGQGEQYF
.	.	TRBV20-1	TRBJ1-2	CSARDLRGNGYTF
many	.	TRBV9	TRBJ2-1	CASSAPGQGLGNEQFF
many	.	TRBV7-7	TRBJ2-3	CASSLDSTDTQYF
few	.	TRBV5-1	TRBJ2-7	CASSLEGVGVSYEQYF
.	TRBD2	TRBV7-2	TRBJ2-3	CASSTRLAGPFTDTQYF
few	.	TRBV5-5	TRBJ1-1	CASTPGLGTEAFF
many	TRBD1	TRBV18	TRBJ2-7	CASSPNRGQRSYEQYF
.	.	TRBV19	TRBJ1-1	CASRKQGHQNTEAFF
.	TRBD1	TRBV9	TRBJ2-7	CASSVRDRTYEQYF
few	TRBD1	TRBV7-9	TRBJ2-7	CASSRRDRESEEQYF
few	TRBD1	TRBV20-1	TRBJ2-2	CSARGQGAPGELFF
few	.	TRBV11-2	TRBJ2-7	CASSLKTTAILSSYEQYF
few	TRBD1	TRBV10-3	TRBJ1-1	CAIRQQGESTEAFF
.	TRBD1	TRBV5-1	TRBJ2-1	CASSLEGQGVNEQFF
few	TRBD1	TRBV12-3/TRBV12-4	TRBJ2-7	CASMQGTGVYEQYF
few	.	TRBV18	TRBJ1-4	CASSSWATNEKLFF
few	.	TRBV18	TRBJ1-1	CASSIQAVNTEAFF
.	.	TRBV5-5	TRBJ1-2	CASSLGSRDYGYPF
.	TRBD1	TRBV10-3	TRBJ1-4	CAISESTGGREKLFF
few	TRBD2	TRBV12-3/TRBV12-4	TRBJ2-1	CASRPSGLAVYNEQFF
.	TRBD2	TRBV7-6	TRBJ2-3	CASSFIAGEPTDTQYF
.	.	TRBV20-1	TRBJ2-1	CSAPNPSVRNEQFF
many	.	TRBV5-1	TRBJ2-3	CASSLADTQYF
.	.	TRBV11-2	TRBJ1-1	CASSLARARAEAFF
.	TRBD1	TRBV15	TRBJ1-5	CATSTGQGGPGPQHF
many	.	TRBV11-2	TRBJ2-3	CASSFERDTQYF
few	.	TRBV9	TRBJ2-3	CASSVGAHSTDTQYF
.	.	TRBV6-5	TRBJ1-1	CASSYLERGTEAFF
few	.	TRBV27	TRBJ2-7	CASSTATYEQYF
.	.	TRBV30	TRBJ1-5	CAWSGRRQSANQPQHF
few	.	TRBV3-1	TRBJ1-1	CASSQEVVMNTEAFF